Ten or more counts support the clone carrying this T cell receptor beta chain. The antigen is unknown. The V segment lost 3 bases and the J segment 4 bases; nucleotides outside the gene matches: 5. The CDR3 loop spans 16 amino acids. The germline V gene has CDR1 SGHRS and CDR2 YFSETQ. This sample stems from a study of T cells in Graves' hyperthyroidism and ophthalmopathy. Looking at the study overall: Peripheral blood was secured at the point of initial diagnosis, before any treatment. Points from the study as a whole: Within blood appeared most thyroid clonotypes that had expanded above 0.001.

Each 10 ml fresh peripheral blood draw supplied the PBMCs. RNA transcripts were the template for amplifying TCR beta CDR3 regions. Initially, a first-round RT-PCR of the TCR CDR3 employed the HTBI primer set. TCRdb re-called the multiplex PCR reads through MiXCR, storing one row per CDR3 protein. The data show hundreds of thousands of distinct CDR3 sequences, approximately 15% seen once. Specimen: blood. This chain uses TRBV5-1 with TRBJ2-3, with TRBD2 matching over 13 bases. The sequence came from a woman between 45 and 65 years old with Graves' ophthalmopathy. CDR3 region: CASSSGTSGKADTQYF. CDR3 in DNA: TGCGCCAGCAGCTCCGGGACTAGCGGGAAGGCAGATACGCAGTATTTT.